Presented here are 14 T cell receptor beta chains from one specimen sequenced in a study of OX40 agonist ivuxolimab in advanced cancers. Repertoires were generated with immunoSEQ multiplex PCR, while TCRdb's copy carries only in-frame clones and drops some. The sample shows tens of thousands of clones, about nine tenths of them seen only once. The material was CD4+ or CD8+ T cells sorted from blood, obtained in a trial of the OX40 agonist ivuxolimab. Receptors were obtained from an adult with an advanced solid tumor such as melanoma, head and neck, liver or kidney cancer.

The chain joins TRBV5-6 to TRBJ1-6; possibly TRBD1 for D (5 bases). The germline V and J ends were trimmed by 6 bases and 1 base, with 8 bases remaining between them. The CDR3 runs 14 residues. Germline CDR1 reads SGHDT; CDR2 reads YYEEEE. CDR3 region: CASTQGSYNSPLHF. The DNA for the CDR3 is TGTGCCAGCACTCAGGGATCCTATAATTCACCCCTCCACTTT.

This clone has just a few counts. The chain couples TRBV20-1 to TRBJ1-1; no reliable D call. The ends were cut back, 6 bases at V and 11 bases at J, with 16 bases in the middle. Germline V lookup: CDR1 DFQATT, CDR2 SNEGSKA (reference sequence). The CDR3 length is 11 residues. Written as DNA, the CDR3 is TGCAGTGCACCCGGGGTGGTGGCCGCTTTCTTT. It is translated as CSAPGVVAAFF.

V gene TRBV14 combines with J gene TRBJ2-5; 8 bases line up with TRBD1. This CDR3 is built from 16 residues. CDR1 and CDR2 (germline): SGHDN, FVKESK. V lost 0 bases, J lost 1 base, and 4 bases stayed unmatched. CDR3 region: CASSQDLGTGQETQYF. The CDR3, as DNA: TGTGCCAGCAGCCAAGATCTGGGGACAGGCCAAGAGACCCAGTACTTC.

The rearrangement uses TRBV2 and TRBJ1-5; tentatively, D is TRBD1 (5 bases). V was pared by 4 bases and J by 6 bases, with 16 bases between. This CDR3 comprises 15 residues. Germline V gene lookup returns CDR1 SNHLY and CDR2 FYNNEI. In DNA form, the CDR3 reads TGTGCCAGCAGTGGCGGGACTCCCTGGGGTCAGCCCCAGCATTTT. It yields the protein CASSGGTPWGQPQHF.

This rearrangement joins TRBV14 to TRBJ2-7; 9 nucleotides match TRBD1. The CDR3 consists of 12 residues. CDR1 is SGHDN, CDR2 FVKESK, per germline. Losses at the gene ends were 4 bases for V and 7 bases for J; bases not matched to a gene: 2. CDR3 in amino acids: CASSRGTGEQYF. CDR3 bases: TGTGCCAGCAGCCGGGGGACAGGGGAGCAGTACTTC.

The chain has TRBV29-1 and TRBJ1-2; 8 nucleotides agree with TRBD1. CDR1 is SQVTM and CDR2 is ANQGSEA in the germline V gene. The CDR3 has 12 residues. V shed 3 bases and J 6 bases; nucleotides not matched to a gene: 3. The CDR3: CSVDRGQNGYTF. The CDR3, as DNA: TGCAGCGTTGACAGGGGGCAAAATGGCTACACCTTC.

The rearrangement links TRBV4-2 to TRBJ2-5; D call uncertain. TRBJ2-7 matches the DNA end more closely, so the J call is doubtful. CDR3 length equals 14 residues. The V gene's germline CDR1 is LGHNA and CDR2 YNFKEQ. The CDR3 DNA reads as TGTGCCAGCAGCCAAGATGTGGCTAGCTACGAGCAGTACTTC. This codes for CASSQDVASYEQYF.

The gene calls are TRBV15 and TRBJ2-1; D is perhaps TRBD2 (6 bases). Germline CDR1 and CDR2: LNHNV and YYDKDF (reference sequence). The CDR3 spans 16 residues. V was pared by 0 bases and J by 5 bases, with 14 bases between. CDR3 DNA: TGTGCCACCAGCAGAGATGGGGCTAGCGCCGACAATGAGCAGTTCTTC. Amino acids: CATSRDGASADNEQFF.

V gene TRBV18 combines with J gene TRBJ2-3; TRBD2 might be the D (6 bases). Deletions cut 3 bases from V and 4 bases from J, with 17 bases between. The CDR3 has 16 residues. Germline lookup yields CDR1 KGHSH and CDR2 LQKENI. As DNA, the CDR3 is TGTGCCAGCTCACCCGGGGAGAGGGGAGGAGCAGATACGCAGTATTTT. Translating it yields CASSPGERGGADTQYF.

This sequence joins TRBV7-9 and TRBJ1-3; unclear D gene. Germline V gene data show CDR1 as SEHNR and CDR2 as FQNEAQ (reference sequence). The CDR3 sequence is 16 residues long. Trimming removed 3 bases from V and 0 bases from J, with 12 bases in between. The CDR3 region has the DNA TGTGCCAGCAGCTTTTTGGCAGGAGTCTCTGGAAACACCATATATTTT. Translation gives CASSFLAGVSGNTIYF.

This clone was detected only a few times. The CDR3 DNA reads TGTGCCAGCAGTTACTCCTCAGGGGGTCTCGGTTCCGAGCAGTACTTC. Translation gives CASSYSSGGLGSEQYF. The chain joins TRBV6-5 to TRBJ2-7, with TRBD1 identical over 7 bases. The CDR3 has 16 amino acids. CDR1 and CDR2 (germline): MNHEY, SVGAGI. With V trimmed by 0 bases and J by 6 bases, 11 bases remained unmatched.

The chain is built from TRBV7-2 and TRBJ2-7; 8 nucleotides line up with TRBD2. The V segment lost 5 bases and the J segment 0 bases; nucleotides outside the gene matches: 9. This CDR3 is 16 amino acids long. Germline V lookup: CDR1 SGHTA, CDR2 FQGNSA. Here the CDR3 reads CASSLRVAGFSYEQYF. The DNA of the CDR3 is TGTGCCAGCAGCCTCCGAGTAGCGGGATTCTCCTACGAGCAGTACTTC.

Only one count was recorded for this clone. V usage is TRBV25-1 and J usage is TRBJ2-7; 7 nucleotides agree with TRBD1. The V gene's germline CDR1 is MGHDK and CDR2 SYGVNS. Trimming took 2 bases from V and 2 from J; bases not matched to a gene: 9. CDR3 length equals 16 residues. CDR3 DNA sequence: TGTGCCAGCAGTGAAAATGGAAAGGGGGCGGCCTACGAGCAGTACTTC. Residues: CASSENGKGAAYEQYF.

The chain joins TRBV28 to TRBJ2-1; perhaps TRBD2 as D (5 bases). This CDR3 comprises 13 residues. Germline loops: CDR1 MDHEN, CDR2 SYDVKM. Trimming left V 2 bases short and J 12 bases short, with 14 bases between. CDR3 loop: CASSLPQLVAQFF. CDR3 nucleotide sequence: TGTGCCAGCAGTTTACCCCAACTAGTAGCGCAGTTCTTC.